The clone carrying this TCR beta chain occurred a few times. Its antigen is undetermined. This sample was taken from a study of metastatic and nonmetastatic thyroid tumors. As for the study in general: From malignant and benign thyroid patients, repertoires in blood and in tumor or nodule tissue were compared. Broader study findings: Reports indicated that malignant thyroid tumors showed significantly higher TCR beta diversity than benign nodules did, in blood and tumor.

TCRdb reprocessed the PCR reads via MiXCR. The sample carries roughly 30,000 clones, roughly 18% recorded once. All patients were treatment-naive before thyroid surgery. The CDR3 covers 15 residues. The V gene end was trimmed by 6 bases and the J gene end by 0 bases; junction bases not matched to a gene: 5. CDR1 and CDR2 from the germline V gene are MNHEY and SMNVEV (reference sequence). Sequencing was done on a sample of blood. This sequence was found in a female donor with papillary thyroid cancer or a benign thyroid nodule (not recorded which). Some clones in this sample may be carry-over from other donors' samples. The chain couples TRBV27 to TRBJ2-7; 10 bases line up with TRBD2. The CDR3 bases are TGTGCCAGCAGGCTACTAGCGGGGAGCTCCTACGAGCAGTACTTC. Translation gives CASRLLAGSSYEQYF.